This T cell receptor beta chain was retrieved from a study of blood T cell repertoires in COVID-19. On the study more broadly: Researchers got acute and convalescent COVID-19 samples from the United States, Italy and Spain.

This clone was observed a handful of times. CDR1 and CDR2 (germline): SNHLY, FYNNEI. The ends lost 5 bases at V and 5 bases at J; junction bases unmatched: 8. The CDR3 runs to 14 residues. In the study's own analysis: Using reference gene primer amplification, nucleated cell counts were estimated. Clones were read by immunoSEQ multiplex PCR, and TCRdb kept only the in-frame ones, dropping some. Clone size and the V and J calls come from that table; the DNA yielded D and trimming. Of fewer than 85,000 clones listed, around 88% were seen once; the top ten hold roughly 5.4%. This TCR came from a man in his 60s with acute or convalescent COVID-19. Sample: peripheral blood. The rearrangement joins TRBV2 to TRBJ1-1, with 7 bases aligning to TRBD1. The CDR3 reads CASSLGQAETEAFF. The CDR3 coding sequence is TGTGCCAGCAGTCTAGGACAGGCAGAAACTGAAGCTTTCTTT.